Included here is one T cell receptor beta chain sequence, with context. Its antigen remains unidentified. CDR3 length: 14 amino acids. The germline gives CDR1 SEHNR, CDR2 FQNEAQ (reference sequence). The data belong to a study of T-cell memory formation after mild COVID-19. Background on the study: The study found TCR clusters largely donor specific.

General study findings and limits: Prior to infection, memory already included some responding clones, suggesting cross-reactive memory joined. Mainly CM and EM harbored the contracting CD4+ clones; mainly EMRA harbored the CD8+ ones.

TCRdb independently ran MiXCR on the 5' RACE reads; one entry per CDR3 protein. The data show roughly 620,000 distinct CDR3 sequences, with roughly 18% seen just once and approximately 12% held by the top ten. This chain links TRBV7-9 with TRBJ1-1, with 9 bases aligning to TRBD1. The clonotype originates from an adult woman who had mild COVID-19 (a few samples of this study predate the infection). Cell type and time point are not known. The sample consisted of PBMCs or a T cell subset sorted from them (not recorded which). The DNA of the CDR3 is TGTGCTAGCCGGGACAGGGCGATGAACACTGAAGCTTTCTTT. It is translated as CASRDRAMNTEAFF. Drawing the rest from reference TRBV7-9 and TRBJ1-1, the complete variable domain is DTGVSQNPRHKITKRGQNVTFRCDPISEHNRLYWYRQTLGQGPEFLTYFQNEAQLEKSRLLSDRFSAERPKGSFSTLEIQRTEQGDSAMYLCASRDRAMNTEAFFGQGTRLTVV.